The rows below give T cell receptor beta chains drawn from one sample of a study of molecular identifiers for immune sequencing clone quantification. TCRdb called the PCR reads again in MiXCR, with one record for every CDR3 protein. Of 550,000 to 750,000 distinct CDR3 sequences listed, about 20% are singletons. The sample comprised naive CD8+ T cells from blood, with Jurkat cell RNA spiked in. The source is a human donor in good health. Some libraries in this study had Jurkat cell RNA spiked in. Each CDR3 is given with its conserved first and last residue. D genes are given only for firm matches. Expanded clones get a size class; other rows say once, few or many, or leave the size out.

many	NA	TRBV10-3	TRBJ2-7	TGTGCCATCAGTGAGCGACCCACTCTGGCCGAGCAGTACTTC	CAISERPTLAEQYF
few	NA	TRBV12-3/TRBV12-4	TRBJ2-7	TGTGCCAGCAGTCACAACACAGGGTTAGCCTACGAGCAGTACTTC	CASSHNTGLAYEQYF
few	NA	TRBV4-3	TRBJ2-1	TGCGCCAGCAGCCAAGATTCCCCTAGTCCCTACAATGAGCAGTTCTTC	CASSQDSPSPYNEQFF
few	TRBD2	TRBV6-2/TRBV6-3	TRBJ2-5	TGTGCCAGCAGGTCCCGCTGGAGCGGGGGCGAAGAGACCCAGTACTTC	CASRSRWSGGEETQYF
many	NA	TRBV29-1	TRBJ1-2	TGCAGCGTTGATCGGGGGACACATGAGGATTATGGCTACACCTTC	CSVDRGTHEDYGYTF
NA	NA	TRBV29-1	TRBJ2-1	TGCAGCGTTGAAGGGACTCCCGGCTCCTGCAATGAGCAGTTCTTC	CSVEGTPGSCNEQFF
NA	TRBD1	TRBV5-5	TRBJ2-1	TGTGCCAGCAGTTCGGGACAGGGAATCTACAATGAGCAGTTCTTC	CASSSGQGIYNEQFF
NA	TRBD2	TRBV19	TRBJ2-2	TGTGCCAGTAGTACTGGGGGGGCCGGGGAGCTGTTTTTT	CASSTGGAGELFF
many	NA	TRBV6-4	TRBJ2-3	TGTGCCAGCAAGACCGACAGTTTTAGCACAGATACGCAGTATTTT	CASKTDSFSTDTQYF
many	NA	TRBV29-1	TRBJ2-2	TGCAGCGTGGGCGAAGGTGCGAACACCGGGGAGCTGTTTTTT	CSVGEGANTGELFF
NA	NA	TRBV27	TRBJ1-5	TGTGCCAGCAGTTTAAGAGGGGACCAGCCCCAGCATTTT	CASSLRGDQPQHF